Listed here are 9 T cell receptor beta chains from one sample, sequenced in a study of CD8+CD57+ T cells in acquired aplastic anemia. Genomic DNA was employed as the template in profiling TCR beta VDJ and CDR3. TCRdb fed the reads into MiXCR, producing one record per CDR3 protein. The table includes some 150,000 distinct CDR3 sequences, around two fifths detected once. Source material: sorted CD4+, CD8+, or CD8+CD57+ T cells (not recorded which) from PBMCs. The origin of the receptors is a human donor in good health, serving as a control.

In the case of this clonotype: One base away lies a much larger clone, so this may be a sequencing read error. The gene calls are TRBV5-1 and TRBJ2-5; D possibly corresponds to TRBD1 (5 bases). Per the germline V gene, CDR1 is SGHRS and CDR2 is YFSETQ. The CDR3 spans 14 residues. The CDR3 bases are TGCGCCAGCAGTGCTACGACAGCCCAAGAGACCCAGCACTTC. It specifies CASSATTAQETQHF.

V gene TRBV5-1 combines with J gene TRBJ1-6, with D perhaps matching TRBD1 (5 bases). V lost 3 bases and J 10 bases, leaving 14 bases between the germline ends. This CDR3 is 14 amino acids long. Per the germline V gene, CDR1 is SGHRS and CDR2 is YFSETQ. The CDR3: CASSSAGLESPLHF. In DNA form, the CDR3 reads TGCGCCAGCAGCTCGGCAGGGTTGGAGTCACCCCTCCACTTT.

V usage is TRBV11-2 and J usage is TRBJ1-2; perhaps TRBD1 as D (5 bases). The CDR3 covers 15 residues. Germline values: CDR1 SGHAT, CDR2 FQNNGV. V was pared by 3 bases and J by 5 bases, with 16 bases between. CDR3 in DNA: TGTGCCAGCAGCTTTAGGGCGGGGGATCGGTATGGCTACACCTTC. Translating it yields CASSFRAGDRYGYTF.

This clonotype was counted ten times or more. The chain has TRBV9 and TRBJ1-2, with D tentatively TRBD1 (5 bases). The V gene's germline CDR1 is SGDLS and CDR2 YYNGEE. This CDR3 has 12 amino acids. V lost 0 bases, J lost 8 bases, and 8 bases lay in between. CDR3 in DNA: TGTGCCAGCAGCGTAGAAGGGGCCGGCTACACCTTC. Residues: CASSVEGAGYTF.

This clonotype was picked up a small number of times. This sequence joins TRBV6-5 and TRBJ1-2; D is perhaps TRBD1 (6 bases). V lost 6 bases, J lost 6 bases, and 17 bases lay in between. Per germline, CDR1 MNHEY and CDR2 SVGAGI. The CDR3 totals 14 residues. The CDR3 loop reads CASSESRGEDGYTF. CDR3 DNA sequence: TGTGCCAGCAGCGAGTCGAGGGGGGAGGATGGCTACACCTTC.

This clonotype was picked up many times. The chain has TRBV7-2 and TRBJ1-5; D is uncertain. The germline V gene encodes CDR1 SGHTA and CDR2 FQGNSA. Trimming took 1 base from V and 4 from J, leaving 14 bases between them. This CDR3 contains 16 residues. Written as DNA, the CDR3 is TGTGCCAGCAGCTTAGTAGGCAATTCGAAAAATCAGCCCCAGCATTTT. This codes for CASSLVGNSKNQPQHF.

The CDR3 sequence is CASSQGGGAGYEQYF. CDR3 nucleotide sequence: TGCGCCAGCAGCCAAGGGGGGGGGGCAGGTTACGAGCAGTACTTC. The chain employs TRBV4-1 and TRBJ2-7; D perhaps matches TRBD2 (7 bases). Trimming took 1 base from V and 4 from J, leaving 14 bases between them. Per germline, CDR1 MGHRA and CDR2 YSYEKL. The CDR3 runs to 15 residues.

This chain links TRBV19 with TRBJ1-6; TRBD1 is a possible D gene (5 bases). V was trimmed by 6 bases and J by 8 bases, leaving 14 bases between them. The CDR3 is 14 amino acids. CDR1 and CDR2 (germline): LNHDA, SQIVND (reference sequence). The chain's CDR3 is CASREAGWDSPLHF. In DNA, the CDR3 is TGTGCCAGTAGGGAAGCAGGGTGGGATTCACCCCTCCACTTT.

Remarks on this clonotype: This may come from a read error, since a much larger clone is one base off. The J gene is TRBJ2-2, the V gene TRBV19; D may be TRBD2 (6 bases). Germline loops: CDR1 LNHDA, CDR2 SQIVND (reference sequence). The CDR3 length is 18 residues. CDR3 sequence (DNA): TGTGCCAGTAGTTCAGGGTACGGGAGTCGAGCGAACACCGGGGAGCTGCTTTTT. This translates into CASSSGYGSRANTGELLF.